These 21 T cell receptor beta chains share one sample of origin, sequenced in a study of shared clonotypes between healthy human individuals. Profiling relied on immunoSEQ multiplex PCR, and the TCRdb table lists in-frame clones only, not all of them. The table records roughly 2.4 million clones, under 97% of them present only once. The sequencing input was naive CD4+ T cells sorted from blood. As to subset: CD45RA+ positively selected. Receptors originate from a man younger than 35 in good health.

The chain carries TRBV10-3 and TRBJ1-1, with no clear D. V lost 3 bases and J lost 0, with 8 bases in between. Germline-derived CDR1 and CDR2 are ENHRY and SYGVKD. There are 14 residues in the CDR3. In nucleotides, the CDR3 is TGTGCCATCAGTGATGGCAGCTTGAACACTGAAGCTTTCTTT. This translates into CAISDGSLNTEAFF.

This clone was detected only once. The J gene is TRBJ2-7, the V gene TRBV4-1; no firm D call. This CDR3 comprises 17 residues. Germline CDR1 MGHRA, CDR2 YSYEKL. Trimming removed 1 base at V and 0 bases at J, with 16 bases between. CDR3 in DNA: TGCGCCAGCAGCCAAGTGTTGCTACACGGTAGCTCCTACGAGCAGTACTTC. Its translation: CASSQVLLHGSSYEQYF.

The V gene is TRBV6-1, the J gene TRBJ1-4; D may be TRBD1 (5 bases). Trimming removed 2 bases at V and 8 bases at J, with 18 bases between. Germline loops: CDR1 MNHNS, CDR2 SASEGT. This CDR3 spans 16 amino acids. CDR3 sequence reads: CASSESRRAGREKLFF. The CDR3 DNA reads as TGTGCCAGCAGTGAATCCCGCAGGGCAGGAAGAGAAAAACTGTTTTTT.

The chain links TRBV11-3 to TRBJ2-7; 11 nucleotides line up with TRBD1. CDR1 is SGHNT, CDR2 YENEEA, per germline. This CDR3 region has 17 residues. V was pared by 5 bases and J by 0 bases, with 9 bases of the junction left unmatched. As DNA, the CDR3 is TGTGCCAGCAGCCCCGGGGGGGACAGGGGGAGCTCCTACGAGCAGTACTTC. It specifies CASSPGGDRGSSYEQYF.

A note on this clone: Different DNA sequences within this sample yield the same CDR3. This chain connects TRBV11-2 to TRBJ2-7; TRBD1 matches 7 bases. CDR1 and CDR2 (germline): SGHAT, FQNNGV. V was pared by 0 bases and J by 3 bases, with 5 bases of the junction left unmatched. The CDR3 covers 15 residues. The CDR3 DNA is TGTGCCAGCAGCTTAGATCTCGACAGGGTCTACGAGCAGTACTTC. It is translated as CASSLDLDRVYEQYF.

As DNA, the CDR3 is TGTGCCAGCAGTGAAAGGTCGGGGTATGGCTACACCTTC. It is translated as CASSERSGYGYTF. The chain carries TRBV2 and TRBJ1-2; D is ambiguous. The germline CDR1 and CDR2 sequences are SNHLY and FYNNEI. Trimming left V 2 bases short and J 5 bases short, with 9 bases between. The CDR3 has 13 residues.

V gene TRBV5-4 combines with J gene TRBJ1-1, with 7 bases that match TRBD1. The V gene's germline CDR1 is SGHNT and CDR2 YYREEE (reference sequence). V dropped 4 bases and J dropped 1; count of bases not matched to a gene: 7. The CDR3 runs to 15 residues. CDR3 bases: TGTGCCAGCAGCCCCCGGGGACAGACGAACACTGAAGCTTTCTTT. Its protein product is CASSPRGQTNTEAFF.

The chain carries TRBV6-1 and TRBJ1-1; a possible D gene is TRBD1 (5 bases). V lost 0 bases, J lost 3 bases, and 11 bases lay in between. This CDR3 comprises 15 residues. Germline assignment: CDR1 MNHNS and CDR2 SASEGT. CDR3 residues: CASSEASRGHTEAFF. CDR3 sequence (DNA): TGTGCCAGCAGTGAAGCGAGTCGGGGACACACTGAAGCTTTCTTT.

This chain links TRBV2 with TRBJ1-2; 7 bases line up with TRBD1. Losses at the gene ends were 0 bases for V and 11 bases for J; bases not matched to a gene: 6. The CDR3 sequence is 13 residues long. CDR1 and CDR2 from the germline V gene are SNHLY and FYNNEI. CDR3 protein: CASSEASGQAYTF. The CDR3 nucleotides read TGTGCCAGCAGTGAAGCGTCAGGACAGGCTTACACCTTC.

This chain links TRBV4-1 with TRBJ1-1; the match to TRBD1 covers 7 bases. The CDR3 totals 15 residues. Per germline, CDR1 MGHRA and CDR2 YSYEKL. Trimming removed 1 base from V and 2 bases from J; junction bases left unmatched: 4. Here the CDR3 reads CASSQVDRDNTEAFF. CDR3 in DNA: TGCGCCAGCAGCCAAGTCGACAGGGACAACACTGAAGCTTTCTTT.

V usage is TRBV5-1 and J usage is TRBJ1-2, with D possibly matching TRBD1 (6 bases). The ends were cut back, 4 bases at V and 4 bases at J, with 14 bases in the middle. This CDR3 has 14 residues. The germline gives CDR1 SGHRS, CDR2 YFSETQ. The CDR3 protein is CASSQDSSIYGYTF. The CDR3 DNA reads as TGCGCCAGCAGCCAGGACAGCTCAATCTATGGCTACACCTTC.

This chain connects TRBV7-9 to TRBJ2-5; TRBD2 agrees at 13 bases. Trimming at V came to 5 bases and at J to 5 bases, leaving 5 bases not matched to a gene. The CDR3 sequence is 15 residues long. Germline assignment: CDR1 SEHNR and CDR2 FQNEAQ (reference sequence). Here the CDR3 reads CASSPGTSGVETQYF. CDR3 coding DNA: TGTGCCAGCAGCCCAGGGACTAGCGGGGTGGAGACCCAGTACTTC.

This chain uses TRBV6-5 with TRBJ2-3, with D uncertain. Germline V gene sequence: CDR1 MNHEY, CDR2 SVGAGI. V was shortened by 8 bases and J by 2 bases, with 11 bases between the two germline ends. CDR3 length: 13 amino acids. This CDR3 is CASRATITDTQYF. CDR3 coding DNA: TGTGCCAGCCGGGCGACGATCACAGATACGCAGTATTTT.

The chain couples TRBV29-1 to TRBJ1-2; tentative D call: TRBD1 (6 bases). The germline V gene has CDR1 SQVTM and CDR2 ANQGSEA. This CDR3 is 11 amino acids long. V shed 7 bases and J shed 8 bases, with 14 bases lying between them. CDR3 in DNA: TGCAGCGATTACAGGGTTGGAGGCTACACCTTC. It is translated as CSDYRVGGYTF.

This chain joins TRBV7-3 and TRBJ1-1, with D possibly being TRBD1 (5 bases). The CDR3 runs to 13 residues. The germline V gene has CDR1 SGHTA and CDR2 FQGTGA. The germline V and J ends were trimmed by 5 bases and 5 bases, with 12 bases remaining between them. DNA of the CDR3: TGTGCCAGCAGCACAAAGGGGAGGACTGAAGCTTTCTTT. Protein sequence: CASSTKGRTEAFF.

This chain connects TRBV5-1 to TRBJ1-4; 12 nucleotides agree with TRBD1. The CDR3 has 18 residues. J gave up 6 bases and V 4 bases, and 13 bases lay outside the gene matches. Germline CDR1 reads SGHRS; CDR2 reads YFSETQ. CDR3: CASSTGQGALPFHEKLFF. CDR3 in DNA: TGCGCCAGCAGCACGGGACAGGGGGCCCTACCCTTTCATGAAAAACTGTTTTTT.

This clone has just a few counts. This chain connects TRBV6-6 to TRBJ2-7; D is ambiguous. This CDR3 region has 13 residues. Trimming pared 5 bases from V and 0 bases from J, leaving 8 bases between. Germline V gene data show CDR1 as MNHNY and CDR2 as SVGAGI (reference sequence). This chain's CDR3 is CASSNRVSYEQYF. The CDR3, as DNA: TGTGCCAGCAGTAACCGGGTCTCCTACGAGCAGTACTTC.

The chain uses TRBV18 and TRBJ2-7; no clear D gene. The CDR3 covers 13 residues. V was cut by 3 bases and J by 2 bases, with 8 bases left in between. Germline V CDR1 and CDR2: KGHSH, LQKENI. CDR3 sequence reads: CASSPHPTYEQYF. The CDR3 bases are TGTGCCAGCTCACCCCACCCGACCTACGAGCAGTACTTC. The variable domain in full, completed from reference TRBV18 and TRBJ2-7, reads NAGVMQNPRHLVRRRGQEARLRCSPMKGHSHVYWYRQLPEEGLKFMVYLQKENIIDESGMPKERFSAEFPKEGPSILRIQQVVRGDSAAYFCASSPHPTYEQYFGPGTRLTVT.

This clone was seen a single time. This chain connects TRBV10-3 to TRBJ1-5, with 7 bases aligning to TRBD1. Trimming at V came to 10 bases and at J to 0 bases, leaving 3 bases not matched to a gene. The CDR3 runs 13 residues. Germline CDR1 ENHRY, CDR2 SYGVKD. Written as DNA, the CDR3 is TGTGCCACCCAGGGGGATAGCAATCAGCCCCAGCATTTT. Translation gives CATQGDSNQPQHF.

The CDR3 DNA sequence: TGTGCCACCAGCAGAGAGGGAGCAGGCAAGGGCACTGAAGCTTTCTTT. It codes for CATSREGAGKGTEAFF. The chain has TRBV15 and TRBJ1-1; D remains unclear. There are 16 residues in the CDR3. CDR1 and CDR2 (germline): LNHNV, YYDKDF (reference sequence). Trimming removed 0 bases at V and 4 bases at J, with 15 bases between.

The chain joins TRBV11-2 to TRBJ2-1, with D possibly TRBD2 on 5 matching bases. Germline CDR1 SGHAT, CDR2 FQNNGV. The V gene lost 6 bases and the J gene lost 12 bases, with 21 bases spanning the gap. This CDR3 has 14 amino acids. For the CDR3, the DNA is TGTGCCAGCAGAAGCAGAGGAGGCCCGGTCGGGCAGTTCTTC. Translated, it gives CASRSRGGPVGQFF. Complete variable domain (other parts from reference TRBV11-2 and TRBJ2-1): EAGVAQSPRYKIIEKRQSVAFWCNPISGHATLYWYQQILGQGPKLLIQFQNNGVVDDSQLPKDRFSAERLKGVDSTLKIQPAKLEDSAVYLCASRSRGGPVGQFFGPGTRLTVL.